The sequence of this TCR beta chain was determined in a study of response to subunit inactivated influenza vaccine. Using its own MiXCR run on the RT-PCR reads, TCRdb lists one record per CDR3 protein. The sample has around 500,000 distinct CDR3 sequences; about 10% are singletons. This clonotype appeared a few times. The antigen remains unidentified. Study-wide results and caveats: Researchers suggested that each seasonal influenza vaccination recruits few new T cells.

In germline, CDR1 is SGHRS, CDR2 YFSETQ. The ends were cut back, 4 bases at V and 2 bases at J, with 13 bases in the middle. The CDR3 is made up of 14 amino acids. The sample in question was PBMCs from blood, obtained about 40 days after vaccination. The gene calls are TRBV5-1 and TRBJ2-7, with D possibly being TRBD1 (6 bases). The sequence derives from a man between 50 and 59 years old who received an inactivated influenza vaccine. The CDR3 DNA follows: TGCGCCAGCAGCGGTACGACAGGAGCCTACGAGCAGTACTTC. Residues: CASSGTTGAYEQYF.